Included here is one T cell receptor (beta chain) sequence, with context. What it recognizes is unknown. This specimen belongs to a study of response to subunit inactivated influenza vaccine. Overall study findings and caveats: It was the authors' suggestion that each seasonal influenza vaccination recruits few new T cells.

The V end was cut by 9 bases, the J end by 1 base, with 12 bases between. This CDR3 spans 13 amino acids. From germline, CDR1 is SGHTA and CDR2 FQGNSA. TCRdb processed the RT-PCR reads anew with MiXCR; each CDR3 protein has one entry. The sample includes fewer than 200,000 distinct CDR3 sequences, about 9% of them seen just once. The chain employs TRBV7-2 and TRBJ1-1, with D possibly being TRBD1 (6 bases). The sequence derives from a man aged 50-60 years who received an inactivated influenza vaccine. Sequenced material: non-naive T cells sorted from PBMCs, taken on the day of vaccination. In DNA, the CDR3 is TGTGCCAGTTCCACAGGGCCGAACACTGAAGCTTTCTTT. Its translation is CASSTGPNTEAFF.